A single sample gave rise to the 22 T cell receptor beta chains below, sequenced in a study of blood T cell repertoires in COVID-19 (dated by TCRdb to 2020 to 2021). The method behind the library was the immunoSEQ multiplex PCR assay. Here the immuneACCESS table is served through TCRdb, limited to in-frame sequences with V and J called. Missing clones are a known gap in these copies; in checked studies unresolved V genes cover under half, and the rest lacks a known reason. This sample has some 260,000 clones in its table, and approximately 82% of those were observed once. Together, the top ten hold about 3% of the sample. The specimen sequenced was peripheral blood. The receptors shown here come from a young woman with acute or convalescent COVID-19.

This rearrangement joins TRBV2 to TRBJ2-7; TRBD2 matches at 11 bases. The J segment lost 4 bases and the V segment lost 8 bases, leaving 7 bases of the junction unmatched. There are 14 residues in the CDR3. CDR1 and CDR2 from the germline V gene are SNHLY and FYNNEI. As DNA, the CDR3 is TGTGCCAGCCTTGGGACTAGCGGACTATACGAGCAGTACTTC. This codes for CASLGTSGLYEQYF.

The chain recombines TRBV24-1 with TRBJ2-2, with 9 bases matching TRBD1. The V gene end was trimmed by 3 bases and the J gene end by 6 bases; junction bases not matched to a gene: 7. This CDR3 has 16 residues. Per germline, CDR1 KGHDR and CDR2 SFDVKD. In nucleotides, the CDR3 is TGTGCCACCAGTGATCAGGGGACAGGGAGGTCCGGGGAGCTGTTTTTT. Translation gives CATSDQGTGRSGELFF.

The chain combines TRBV6-5 with TRBJ1-1; the D is unclear. V lost 0 bases, J lost 5 bases, and 10 bases lay in between. Per germline, CDR1 MNHEY and CDR2 SVGAGI. The CDR3 contains 14 residues. Written as DNA, the CDR3 is TGTGCCAGCAGTTACTCAGTTCCGCAGACTGAAGCTTTCTTT. Translation gives CASSYSVPQTEAFF.

The chain joins TRBV20-1 to TRBJ2-7; 8 bases are a match to TRBD1. The ends lost 3 bases at V and 6 bases at J; junction bases unmatched: 4. The CDR3 is 12 amino acids. CDR1 is DFQATT and CDR2 is SNEGSKA in the germline V gene (reference sequence). This CDR3 is CSASPTGVEQYF. CDR3 in DNA: TGCAGTGCTAGTCCGACAGGGGTCGAGCAGTACTTC.

The chain carries TRBV2 and TRBJ2-1, with 7 nucleotides matching TRBD2. The length of the CDR3 is 14 residues. V was pared by 2 bases and J by 6 bases, with 4 bases of the junction left unmatched. Germline lookup yields CDR1 SNHLY and CDR2 FYNNEI. CDR3 in DNA: TGTGCCAGCAGTGAACCGGGACTACGCAATGAGCAGTTCTTC. It yields the protein CASSEPGLRNEQFF. Drawing the rest from reference TRBV2 and TRBJ2-1, the complete variable domain is EPEVTQTPSHQVTQMGQEVILRCVPISNHLYFYWYRQILGQKVEFLVSFYNNEISEKSEIFDDQFSVERPDGSNFTLKIRSTKLEDSAMYFCASSEPGLRNEQFFGPGTRLTVL.

The chain recombines TRBV30 with TRBJ2-3; 10 bases fit TRBD1. Germline V gene lookup returns CDR1 GTSNPN and CDR2 SVGIG (reference sequence). CDR3 length: 14 amino acids. After removal of 1 base from V and 5 bases from J, the junction contained 3 bases not matched to a gene. The CDR3 nucleotides are TGTGCCTGGAGTGCAGGGACAGGGGTAGATACGCAGTATTTT. As protein: CAWSAGTGVDTQYF.

With respect to this clone: One junction end disagrees with the germline gene, perhaps due to a read error. The J gene is TRBJ2-1, the V gene TRBV5-1, with D possibly matching TRBD2 (5 bases). This CDR3 has 14 residues. Germline V gene lookup returns CDR1 SGHRS and CDR2 YFSETQ. The CDR3 nucleotides read TGCGCCAGCGGCTTAGACTGGACTTACAATGAGCAGTTCTTC. This gives the protein CASGLDWTYNEQFF.

The chain is built from TRBV6-5 and TRBJ2-1, with unresolved D. V lost 4 bases to trimming and J lost 8 bases, with 9 bases between them. CDR3 length equals 12 residues. Germline-derived CDR1 and CDR2 are MNHEY and SVGAGI. As DNA, the CDR3 is TGTGCCAGCAGTTCGGTCCGGGATGAGCAGTTCTTC. This translates into CASSSVRDEQFF.

The chain couples TRBV6-6 to TRBJ2-4; 8 bases are shared with TRBD1. Germline V gene sequence: CDR1 MNHNY, CDR2 SVGAGI (reference sequence). The CDR3 runs to 13 residues. The junction had 7 bases not matched to a gene; V was cut back by 7 bases and J by 8 bases. CDR3 nucleotides: TGTGCCAGCACCATTCAACAGGGGGACATTCAGTACTTC. Protein: CASTIQQGDIQYF.

The V call is TRBV19, the J call TRBJ2-7; 7 nucleotides line up with TRBD1. Germline assignment: CDR1 LNHDA and CDR2 SQIVND (reference sequence). The CDR3 has 15 residues. The junction had 7 bases not matched to a gene; V was cut back by 5 bases and J by 0 bases. In nucleotides, the CDR3 is TGTGCCAGTAGTCCCCGGGACAGCAGCTCCTACGAGCAGTACTTC. It codes for CASSPRDSSSYEQYF.

The chain recombines TRBV18 with TRBJ1-2; possible D gene TRBD1, 5 bases. The germline V gene encodes CDR1 KGHSH and CDR2 LQKENI. The CDR3 spans 13 residues. The V end was cut by 6 bases, the J end by 1 base, with 9 bases between. This CDR3 reads CASSPDNNYGYTF. The CDR3 DNA follows: TGTGCCAGCTCGCCGGACAATAACTATGGCTACACCTTC. Based on the CDR3 plus reference TRBV18 and TRBJ1-2, the full variable domain is NAGVMQNPRHLVRRRGQEARLRCSPMKGHSHVYWYRQLPEEGLKFMVYLQKENIIDESGMPKERFSAEFPKEGPSILRIQQVVRGDSAAYFCASSPDNNYGYTFGSGTRLTVV.

The table lists this clone with a few counts. The chain employs TRBV5-4 and TRBJ2-7; D not certain. CDR1 is SGHNT and CDR2 is YYREEE in the germline V gene (reference sequence). The V end was cut by 9 bases, the J end by 4 bases, with 11 bases between. This CDR3 has 11 residues. As DNA, the CDR3 is TGTGCCACCTCCGGTTTATACGAGCAGTACTTC. Amino acids: CATSGLYEQYF.

With respect to this clone: Since a much larger clone is just one base distant, this may be a read error. The V gene is TRBV12-3 or TRBV12-4, the J gene TRBJ1-2; D remains ambiguous. Trimming shortened V by 5 bases and J by 0 bases, and 4 bases separated the two germline ends. The CDR3 runs 12 residues. DNA for the CDR3: TGTGCCAGCAGTCCCACTAACTATGGCTACACCTTC. Protein product: CASSPTNYGYTF.

This clone has just a few counts. The chain employs TRBV19 and TRBJ1-5, with D unresolved. The CDR3 consists of 16 residues. V was clipped by 6 bases and J by 5 bases, with 20 bases between them. The germline V gene has CDR1 LNHDA and CDR2 SQIVND (reference sequence). CDR3 nucleotides: TGTGCCAGTAGGTTCAGTACTATGTACTTGGATCAGCCCCAGCATTTT. Its translation: CASRFSTMYLDQPQHF.

The chain is built from TRBV12-3 or TRBV12-4 and TRBJ1-2, with TRBD1 matching over 8 bases. This CDR3 has 13 amino acids. Germline trimming cut 1 base from V and 6 bases from J; bases unmatched to any gene: 1. In nucleotides, the CDR3 is TGTGCCAGCAGTTTAGGGACAGGGAATGGCTACACCTTC. It yields the protein CASSLGTGNGYTF.

In this sample, this clone turned up once. The chain recombines TRBV15 with TRBJ2-3; 8 bases match TRBD2. Germline-derived CDR1 and CDR2 are LNHNV and YYDKDF (reference sequence). The CDR3 is 18 amino acids. With 0 bases clipped from V and 6 bases from J, the junction kept 14 bases outside the gene matches. The CDR3 sequence is CATSRDRLTGGPGDTQYF. The CDR3 nucleotides are TGTGCCACCAGCAGAGATCGTTTGACGGGAGGGCCGGGGGATACGCAGTATTTT.

The chain links TRBV15 to TRBJ2-6, with D tentatively TRBD1 (5 bases). CDR1 and CDR2 from the germline V gene are LNHNV and YYDKDF (reference sequence). The CDR3 runs 18 residues. V was cut by 0 bases and J by 0 bases, with 12 bases left in between. CDR3 loop: CATSREGPFSSGANVLTF. CDR3 DNA sequence: TGTGCCACCAGCAGAGAGGGGCCCTTCTCCTCTGGGGCCAACGTCCTGACTTTC.

The chain links TRBV4-3 to TRBJ2-4, with TRBD1 matching over 10 bases. J was trimmed by 3 bases and V by 2 bases; bases with no gene match: 10. CDR1 LGHNA and CDR2 YSLEER come from the germline V gene. This CDR3 comprises 18 residues. The CDR3 protein is CASSQYWGTGVGKNIQYF. The DNA of the CDR3 is TGCGCCAGCAGCCAATATTGGGGGACAGGGGTTGGCAAAAACATTCAGTACTTC.

V and J are TRBV6-6 and TRBJ2-7, with 8 bases that match TRBD2. Germline V gives CDR1 MNHNY, CDR2 SVGAGI (reference sequence). The J segment lost 0 bases and the V segment lost 6 bases, leaving 10 bases of the junction unmatched. The CDR3 length is 16 residues. The CDR3 protein is CASRYIAGPSSYEQYF. DNA of the CDR3: TGTGCCAGCAGATATATAGCGGGACCGAGCTCCTACGAGCAGTACTTC.

This chain joins TRBV7-9 and TRBJ2-5; 8 positions agree with TRBD2. Germline V gene data show CDR1 as SEHNR and CDR2 as FQNEAQ (reference sequence). The CDR3 sequence is 15 residues long. With V trimmed by 2 bases and J by 2 bases, 4 bases remained unmatched. The CDR3 DNA reads as TGTGCCAGCAGCTTATTTGCGGGGGGACAAGAGACCCAGTACTTC. This sequence encodes CASSLFAGGQETQYF.

The chain is built from TRBV4-3 and TRBJ1-1; possible D gene TRBD1, 5 bases. The CDR3 totals 15 residues. The ends were cut back, 1 base at V and 1 base at J, with 10 bases in the middle. The germline gives CDR1 LGHNA, CDR2 YSLEER. Written as DNA, the CDR3 is TGCGCCAGCAGCCAAGCAGGGTGGGCGAACACTGAAGCTTTCTTT. Protein product: CASSQAGWANTEAFF.

This rearrangement joins TRBV5-1 to TRBJ1-2; 9 nucleotides line up with TRBD1. J gave up 6 bases and V 1 base, and 4 bases lay outside the gene matches. Germline CDR1 is SGHRS and CDR2 is YFSETQ. The CDR3 spans 14 residues. CDR3 residues: CASSLQGQGNGYTF. For the CDR3, the DNA is TGCGCCAGCAGCTTGCAGGGACAGGGTAATGGCTACACCTTC.